This is a list of T cell receptor beta chains from one sample in a study of blood T cell repertoires in COVID-19. Sequenced by immunoSEQ multiplex PCR; TCRdb stores in-frame clones only, minus some. Of roughly 230,000 clones listed, nearly 95% are singletons. Material for sequencing was peripheral blood. The receptors here all came from a man under 40 with COVID-19, enrolled during active disease. Each CDR3 is given with its conserved first and last residue. Fields, in order: clone size, V gene, D gene, J gene, CDR3 length, CDR3 DNA, CDR3 protein. The D gene is left open where the match is weak. Size is stated for part of the rows, as once, few or many counts, or as a class when the clone is expanded.

NA,TRBV9,TRBD1,TRBJ1-6,13,TGTGCCAGCCAGGGGACAGGCAATTCACCCCTCCACTTT,CASQGTGNSPLHF
NA,TRBV30,NA,TRBJ1-2,12,TGTGCCTGGAGTGTAGAGTTCTATGGCTACACCTTC,CAWSVEFYGYTF
NA,TRBV6-5,NA,TRBJ2-3,15,TGTGCCAGCAGCTTAGGGACATCTAGCACAGATACGCAGTATTTT,CASSLGTSSTDTQYF
NA,TRBV5-1,TRBD2,TRBJ2-5,14,TGCGCCAGCAGCTTGATAGCGGGGGACGAGACCCAGTACTTC,CASSLIAGDETQYF
NA,TRBV7-6,TRBD1,TRBJ1-1,16,TGTGCCAGCAGCCCACGACAGGGGGCCACGGGCACTGAAGCTTTCTTT,CASSPRQGATGTEAFF
NA,TRBV2,NA,TRBJ1-6,13,TGTGCCAGCATTATAGCAGATAATTCACCCCTCCACTTT,CASIIADNSPLHF
NA,TRBV2,TRBD2,TRBJ2-5,14,TGTGCCAGCAGTGAACTAGCGGGCCAAGAGACCCAGTACTTC,CASSELAGQETQYF
NA,TRBV19,TRBD1,TRBJ1-2,14,TGTGCCAGTAGTATACAGGGGGCTGACTATGGCTACACCTTC,CASSIQGADYGYTF
NA,TRBV12-3/TRBV12-4,NA,TRBJ1-5,13,TGTGCCAGCAGCGGACAGATGAATCAGCCCCAGCATTTT,CASSGQMNQPQHF
few,TRBV29-1,TRBD1,TRBJ2-3,14,TGCAGCGTTGAAACAGGGGCAGGCACAGATACGCAGTATTTT,CSVETGAGTDTQYF
once,TRBV9,NA,TRBJ2-3,15,TGTGCCAGCAGCGTAGATGGCAGAATGACAGATACGCAGTATTTT,CASSVDGRMTDTQYF
NA,TRBV20-1,TRBD1,TRBJ2-1,14,TGCAGTGCTAGTCGACAGGGGGGGTTCAATGAGCAGTTCTTC,CSASRQGGFNEQFF
NA,TRBV5-4,NA,TRBJ1-2,15,TGTGCCAGCAGCTTGGAGGCCAGGGAAAACTATGGCTACACCTTC,CASSLEARENYGYTF
NA,TRBV6-6,NA,TRBJ1-1,14,TGTGCCAGCAGTTACTCTGGCATGAACACTGAAGCTTTCTTT,CASSYSGMNTEAFF